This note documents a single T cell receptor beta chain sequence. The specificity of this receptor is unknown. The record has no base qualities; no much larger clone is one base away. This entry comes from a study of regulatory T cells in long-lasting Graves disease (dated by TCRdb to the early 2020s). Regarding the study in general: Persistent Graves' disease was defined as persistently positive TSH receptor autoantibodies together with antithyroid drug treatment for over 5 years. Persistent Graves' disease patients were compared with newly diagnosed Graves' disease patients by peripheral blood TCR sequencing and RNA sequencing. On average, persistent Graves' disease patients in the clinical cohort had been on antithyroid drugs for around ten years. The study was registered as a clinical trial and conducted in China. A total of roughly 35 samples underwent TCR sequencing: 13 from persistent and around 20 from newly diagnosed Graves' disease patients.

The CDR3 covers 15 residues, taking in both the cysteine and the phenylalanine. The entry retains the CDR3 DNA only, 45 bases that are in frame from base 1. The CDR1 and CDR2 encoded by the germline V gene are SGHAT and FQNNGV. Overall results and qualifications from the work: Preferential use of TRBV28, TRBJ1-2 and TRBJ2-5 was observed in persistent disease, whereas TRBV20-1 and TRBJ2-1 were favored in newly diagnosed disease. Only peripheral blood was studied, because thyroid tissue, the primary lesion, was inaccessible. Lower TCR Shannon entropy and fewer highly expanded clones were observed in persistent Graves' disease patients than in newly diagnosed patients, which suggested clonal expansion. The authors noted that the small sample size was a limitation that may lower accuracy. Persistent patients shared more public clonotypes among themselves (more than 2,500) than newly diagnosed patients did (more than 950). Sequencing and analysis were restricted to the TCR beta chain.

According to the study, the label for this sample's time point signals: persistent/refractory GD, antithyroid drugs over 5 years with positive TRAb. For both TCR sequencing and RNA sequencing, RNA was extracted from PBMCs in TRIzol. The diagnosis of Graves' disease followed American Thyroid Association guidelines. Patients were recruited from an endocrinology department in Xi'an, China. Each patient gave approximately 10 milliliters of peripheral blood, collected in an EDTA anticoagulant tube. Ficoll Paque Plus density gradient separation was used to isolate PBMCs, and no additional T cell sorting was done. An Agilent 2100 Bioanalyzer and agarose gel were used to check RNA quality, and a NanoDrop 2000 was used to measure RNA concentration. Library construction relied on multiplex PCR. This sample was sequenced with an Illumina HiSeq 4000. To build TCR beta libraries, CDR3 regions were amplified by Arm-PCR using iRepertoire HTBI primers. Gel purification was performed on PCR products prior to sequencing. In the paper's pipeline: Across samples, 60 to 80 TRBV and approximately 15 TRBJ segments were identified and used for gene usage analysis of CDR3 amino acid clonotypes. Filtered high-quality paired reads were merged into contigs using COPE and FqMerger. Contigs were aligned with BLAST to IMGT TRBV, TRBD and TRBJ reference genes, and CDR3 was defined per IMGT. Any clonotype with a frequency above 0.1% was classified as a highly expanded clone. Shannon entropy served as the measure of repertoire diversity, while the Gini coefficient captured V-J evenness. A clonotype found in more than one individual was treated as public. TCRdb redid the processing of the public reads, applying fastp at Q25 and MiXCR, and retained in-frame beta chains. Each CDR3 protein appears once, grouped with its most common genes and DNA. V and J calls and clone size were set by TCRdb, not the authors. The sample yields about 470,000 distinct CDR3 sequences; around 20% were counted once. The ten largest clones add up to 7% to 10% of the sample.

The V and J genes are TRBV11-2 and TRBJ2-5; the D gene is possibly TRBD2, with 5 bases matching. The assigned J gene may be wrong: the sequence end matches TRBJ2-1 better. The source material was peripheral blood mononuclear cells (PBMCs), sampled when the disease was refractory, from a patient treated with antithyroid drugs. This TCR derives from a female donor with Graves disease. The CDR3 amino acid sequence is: CASSLGWREGNEQFF. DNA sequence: TGTGCCAGCAGCTTAGGCTGGAGAGAGGGCAATGAGCAGTTCTTC.